This entry lists 31 T cell receptor beta chains sequenced from one sample in a study of T cells in tuberculosis. This sample's time point: new active TB diagnosis, blood taken before or within 7 days of starting treatment. Produced via immunoSEQ multiplex PCR; TCRdb's table is partial and in-frame only. The sample includes about 53,000 clones, about 96% of them seen just once. The sequencing used PBMCs, collected at tuberculosis diagnosis. The receptors here all came from an adult with tuberculosis.

This sequence joins TRBV9 and TRBJ1-5; D unclear. Looked up from germline, CDR1 is SGDLS and CDR2 is YYNGEE. This CDR3 is built from 14 residues. The V end was cut by 3 bases, the J end by 6 bases, with 13 bases between. CDR3 nucleotide sequence: TGTGCCAGCAGCGAGGGAGGTGGAGGTCAGCCCCAGCATTTT. This translates into CASSEGGGGQPQHF.

The chain has TRBV11-1 and TRBJ2-1; D is possibly TRBD2 (6 bases). The germline V gene has CDR1 SGHAT and CDR2 FQDESV (reference sequence). The V end lost 4 bases, the J end lost 0 bases, and 13 bases lay between the germline ends. This CDR3 spans 16 amino acids. This chain's CDR3 is CASSSLGTFSYNEQFF. CDR3 in DNA: TGTGCCAGCAGCTCACTCGGGACTTTCTCCTACAATGAGCAGTTCTTC.

The chain is built from TRBV2 and TRBJ1-4; D uncertain. Trimming took off 6 bases at V and 8 bases at J, with 13 bases between the two ends. The CDR3 is 13 amino acids. Germline-derived CDR1 and CDR2 are SNHLY and FYNNEI. CDR3 loop: CASRPRRREKLFF. The CDR3 DNA is TGTGCCAGCAGGCCTAGGAGGAGAGAAAAACTGTTTTTT.

The rearrangement joins TRBV19 to TRBJ1-2; D possibly corresponds to TRBD1 (6 bases). This CDR3 has 15 residues. Trimming pared 5 bases from V and 2 bases from J, leaving 15 bases between. Germline CDR1 LNHDA, CDR2 SQIVND (reference sequence). The CDR3 is CASSAPKGGNYGYTF. The CDR3 coding sequence is TGTGCCAGTAGTGCCCCGAAGGGGGGGAACTATGGCTACACCTTC.

The CDR3 DNA reads as TGTGCCATCAGTAAAGCGGAACACTACGAGCAGTACTTC. Residues: CAISKAEHYEQYF. V gene TRBV10-3 combines with J gene TRBJ2-7; D perhaps matches TRBD2 (5 bases). Germline V gives CDR1 ENHRY, CDR2 SYGVKD. This CDR3 has 13 amino acids. Trimming stripped 5 bases from V and 3 bases from J, with 11 bases between.

This chain connects TRBV7-9 to TRBJ1-2, with 7 bases matching TRBD1. The CDR3 has 13 residues. The germline gives CDR1 SEHNR, CDR2 FQNEAQ (reference sequence). J lost 7 bases, V lost 5 bases, and 7 bases had no gene match. The CDR3 nucleotides are TGTGCCAGCAGCCCCGGGACAGTCTTTGGCTACACCTTC. This sequence encodes CASSPGTVFGYTF.

This chain connects TRBV6-5 to TRBJ1-3, with TRBD1 as a possible D gene (6 bases). The CDR3 contains 14 residues. Trimming cost V 6 bases and J 2 bases, with 11 bases left between them. From germline, CDR1 is MNHEY and CDR2 SVGAGI. The CDR3 loop is CASSRTVTGNTIYF. The CDR3, as DNA: TGTGCCAGCAGCCGGACAGTGACTGGAAACACCATATATTTT.

J is TRBJ1-1 and V is TRBV29-1, with D unclear. V gave up 2 bases and J gave up 4 bases, with 11 bases separating them. CDR3 length: 13 residues. The germline V gene encodes CDR1 SQVTM and CDR2 ANQGSEA. DNA of the CDR3: TGCAGCGTTGAATTCAGCGAGGTCACTGAAGCTTTCTTT. Protein product: CSVEFSEVTEAFF. Filled out from reference TRBV29-1 and TRBJ1-1, the complete variable domain reads SAVISQKPSRDICQRGTSLTIQCQVDSQVTMMFWYRQQPGQSLTLIATANQGSEATYESGFVIDKFPISRPNLTFSTLTVSNMSPEDSSIYLCSVEFSEVTEAFFGQGTRLTVV.

This clone was seen just once. This chain connects TRBV4-1 to TRBJ1-1; D might be TRBD1 (6 bases). V shed 3 bases and J shed 7 bases, with 21 bases lying between them. The CDR3 totals 16 residues. Germline CDR1 and CDR2: MGHRA and YSYEKL. CDR3 bases: TGCGCCAGCAGCCACAAACAGGGTGGGGACGTCAATGAAGCTTTCTTT. Translation: CASSHKQGGDVNEAFF.

The V call is TRBV5-1, the J call TRBJ2-1; TRBD2 might be the D (6 bases). The CDR3 contains 16 residues. V gave up 3 bases and J gave up 0 bases, with 13 bases separating them. Germline V gene lookup returns CDR1 SGHRS and CDR2 YFSETQ. CDR3 in DNA: TGCGCCAGCAGCTGGACTACCAAAATCTCCTACAATGAGCAGTTCTTC. Translation gives CASSWTTKISYNEQFF.

V gene TRBV4-2 combines with J gene TRBJ1-2; TRBD1 aligns across 7 bases. Germline V lookup: CDR1 LGHNA, CDR2 YNFKEQ. The CDR3 has 19 amino acids. J gave up 4 bases and V 0 bases, and 17 bases lay outside the gene matches. The CDR3, as DNA: TGTGCCAGCAGCCAAGACTTGCCTTCGAAATCCGACAGGGCCTATGGCTACACCTTC. Translated: CASSQDLPSKSDRAYGYTF.

V and J are TRBV7-9 and TRBJ2-7; 8 nucleotides agree with TRBD2. V lost 5 bases, J lost 1 base, and 10 bases stayed unmatched. The germline V gene has CDR1 SEHNR and CDR2 FQNEAQ (reference sequence). This CDR3 region has 16 residues. CDR3 sequence: CASSVLRGGRSYEQYF. As DNA, the CDR3 is TGTGCCAGCAGCGTCTTGCGGGGCGGGAGGTCCTACGAGCAGTACTTC. Complete variable domain (other parts from reference TRBV7-9 and TRBJ2-7): DTGVSQNPRHKITKRGQNVTFRCDPISEHNRLYWYRQTLGQGPEFLTYFQNEAQLEKSRLLSDRFSAERPKGSFSTLEIQRTEQGDSAMYLCASSVLRGGRSYEQYFGPGTRLTVT.

The J gene is TRBJ1-5, the V gene TRBV19; 11 bases map to TRBD1. CDR1 and CDR2 from the germline V gene are LNHDA and SQIVND (reference sequence). With V trimmed by 8 bases and J by 7 bases, 7 bases remained unmatched. This CDR3 spans 14 amino acids. The CDR3 DNA follows: TGTGCCAGTGACGACCGGGACAGGGGGCAGCCCCAGCATTTT. Its translation: CASDDRDRGQPQHF.

The rearrangement uses TRBV2 and TRBJ2-3, with 12 nucleotides matching TRBD2. CDR1 SNHLY and CDR2 FYNNEI come from the germline V gene. Trimming cost V 6 bases and J 3 bases; bases outside gene matches: 10. The CDR3 sequence is 17 residues long. This CDR3 reads CASRTSGRMGSTDTQYF. The CDR3 bases are TGTGCCAGCAGGACTAGCGGGAGAATGGGCTCGACAGATACGCAGTATTTT.

This rearrangement joins TRBV29-1 to TRBJ2-7; 8 bases line up with TRBD2. The CDR3 is 14 amino acids. J lost 3 bases, V lost 6 bases, and 10 bases had no gene match. The V gene's germline CDR1 is SQVTM and CDR2 ANQGSEA. This chain's CDR3 is CSVVSGSSYYEQYF. CDR3 nucleotide sequence: TGCAGCGTAGTAAGCGGGAGTAGCTACTACGAGCAGTACTTC.

This chain links TRBV5-4 with TRBJ2-7; TRBD1 matches at 10 bases. Germline lookup yields CDR1 SGHNT and CDR2 YYREEE (reference sequence). The ends lost 4 bases at V and 4 bases at J; junction bases unmatched: 11. The CDR3 contains 16 residues. This chain's CDR3 is CASSRPGQGFEYEQYF. The CDR3 nucleotides are TGTGCCAGCAGCAGACCGGGACAGGGGTTCGAGTACGAGCAGTACTTC. The variable domain in full, completed from reference TRBV5-4 and TRBJ2-7, reads ETGVTQSPTHLIKTRGQQVTLRCSSQSGHNTVSWYQQALGQGPQFIFQYYREEENGRGNFPPRFSGLQFPNYSSELNVNALELDDSALYLCASSRPGQGFEYEQYFGPGTRLTVT.

This clone was counted once. The rearrangement links TRBV19 to TRBJ2-7, with 7 bases matching TRBD1. Per the germline V gene, CDR1 is LNHDA and CDR2 is SQIVND (reference sequence). The CDR3 totals 15 residues. Losses at the gene ends were 5 bases for V and 4 bases for J; bases not matched to a gene: 11. The CDR3 bases are TGTGCCAGTAGTCGTACAGGACAGGTTCGGTACGAGCAGTACTTC. This encodes CASSRTGQVRYEQYF.

The table lists this clone with a few counts. The chain combines TRBV7-2 with TRBJ1-5; 7 bases align to TRBD1. Germline-derived CDR1 and CDR2 are SGHTA and FQGNSA. V shed 5 bases, J shed 2 bases, and the junction held 6 bases outside the gene matches. CDR3 length equals 15 residues. The CDR3 sequence: CASSPFQGGNQPQHF. DNA of the CDR3: TGTGCCAGCAGCCCGTTCCAGGGGGGCAATCAGCCCCAGCATTTT.

This clone was recorded once. V usage is TRBV27 and J usage is TRBJ1-2; 11 bases line up with TRBD1. Looked up from germline, CDR1 is MNHEY and CDR2 is SMNVEV (reference sequence). This CDR3 region has 16 residues. The J segment lost 8 bases and the V segment lost 3 bases, leaving 11 bases of the junction unmatched. The CDR3 coding sequence is TGTGCCAGCAGTTTCCCCGGACAGGGGGCAATGTGGGGCTACACCTTC. Amino acid sequence: CASSFPGQGAMWGYTF.

The chain employs TRBV5-1 and TRBJ2-1; 9 bases are a match to TRBD2. Germline V gene sequence: CDR1 SGHRS, CDR2 YFSETQ. The V gene end was trimmed by 0 bases and the J gene end by 10 bases; junction bases not matched to a gene: 8. The CDR3 is 15 residues long. DNA for the CDR3: TGCGCCAGCAGCTTGGTCGCGGGAGGGGTTCGAGAGCAGTTCTTC. This encodes CASSLVAGGVREQFF.

The chain is built from TRBV28 and TRBJ2-3; 7 bases are a match to TRBD2. The CDR3 has 15 amino acids. The germline gives CDR1 MDHEN, CDR2 SYDVKM. V lost 2 bases, J lost 5 bases, and 7 bases stayed unmatched. The CDR3 protein is CASSLIGGSQDTQYF. The CDR3 DNA is TGTGCCAGCAGTTTAATCGGCGGGAGTCAAGATACGCAGTATTTT.

V gene TRBV11-2 combines with J gene TRBJ1-5; TRBD1 aligns across 7 bases. Trimming cost V 1 base and J 3 bases; bases outside gene matches: 6. The CDR3 is 16 amino acids. CDR1 SGHAT and CDR2 FQNNGV come from the germline V gene. The CDR3 DNA is TGTGCCAGCAGCTTAGGAGCAAGGGGGCCCAATCAGCCCCAGCATTTT. The encoded protein is CASSLGARGPNQPQHF.

The V call is TRBV11-2, the J call TRBJ2-5, with 8 bases lining up with TRBD1. V gave up 5 bases and J gave up 6 bases; unmatched junction bases: 8. The CDR3 contains 14 residues. Germline V CDR1 and CDR2: SGHAT, FQNNGV. CDR3 nucleotides: TGTGCCAGCAGCATAGGACAGGGACGGCAGACCCAGTACTTC. It is translated as CASSIGQGRQTQYF.

To note about this clone: One end of the junction fails to match germline, which may point to a read error. V and J are TRBV7-9 and TRBJ1-1, with D possibly matching TRBD1 (5 bases). The CDR3 sequence is 12 residues long. Germline V CDR1 and CDR2: SEHNR, FQNEAQ (reference sequence). CDR3 DNA: TGTGCCAGCAGCTTAGAAGGGGCAGGACCCACCTTT. Translated: CASSLEGAGPTF.

The chain couples TRBV5-1 to TRBJ2-5, with 12 bases that match TRBD2. J was trimmed by 2 bases and V by 0 bases; bases with no gene match: 11. The CDR3 is 19 amino acids. Germline assignment: CDR1 SGHRS and CDR2 YFSETQ. The CDR3 bases are TGCGCCAGCAGCTTGGCCCGGGGAGCTAGCGGGAGGGTTCAAGAGACCCAGTACTTC. Translation gives CASSLARGASGRVQETQYF.

This chain connects TRBV5-4 to TRBJ2-7; tentatively, D is TRBD2 (5 bases). Trimming stripped 2 bases from V and 2 bases from J, with 11 bases between. The CDR3 sequence is 14 residues long. CDR1 is SGHNT, CDR2 YYREEE, per germline (reference sequence). CDR3 DNA sequence: TGTGCCAGCAGCTTTGGCGGGTCCACCTACGAGCAGTACTTC. As protein: CASSFGGSTYEQYF.

The V call is TRBV10-3, the J call TRBJ1-2, with TRBD1 identical over 8 bases. With 10 bases clipped from V and 6 bases from J, the junction kept 13 bases outside the gene matches. The CDR3 runs 14 residues. Per germline, CDR1 ENHRY and CDR2 SYGVKD. The DNA for the CDR3 is TGTGCCAGCGTCGGACAGGGCGAAAGGGATGGCTACACCTTC. As protein: CASVGQGERDGYTF.

This clone has more than one count but fewer than ten. In DNA, the CDR3 is TGTGCCAGCAGTGGCTCGGCAGGGAACACTGAAGCTTTCTTT. It yields the protein CASSGSAGNTEAFF. The chain couples TRBV27 to TRBJ1-1; D remains unclear. The CDR3 contains 14 residues. In germline, CDR1 is MNHEY, CDR2 SMNVEV (reference sequence). V was clipped by 5 bases and J by 1 base, with 11 bases between them.

The chain employs TRBV9 and TRBJ1-1; possibly TRBD1 for D (6 bases). V was pared by 0 bases and J by 5 bases, with 14 bases between. The germline V gene encodes CDR1 SGDLS and CDR2 YYNGEE. The CDR3 contains 15 residues. The CDR3 nucleotides are TGTGCCAGCAGCGTAGGTACGGGGGGCGGGACTGAAGCTTTCTTT. This codes for CASSVGTGGGTEAFF.

The J gene is TRBJ2-7, the V gene TRBV6-5; 10 positions agree with TRBD2. The CDR3 loop spans 13 amino acids. Germline V gene lookup returns CDR1 MNHEY and CDR2 SVGAGI. Trimming took 8 bases from V and 3 from J; bases not matched to a gene: 4. CDR3 in amino acids: CASQLAGRYEQYF. Here the CDR3 DNA reads TGTGCCAGCCAACTAGCGGGGCGCTACGAGCAGTACTTC.

The count of this clone is one. This chain uses TRBV2 with TRBJ1-2; 9 bases line up with TRBD1. The J segment lost 8 bases and the V segment lost 10 bases, leaving 11 bases of the junction unmatched. CDR3 length equals 13 residues. Germline CDR1 SNHLY, CDR2 FYNNEI. This chain's CDR3 is CATQGQGWMGYTF. The DNA for the CDR3 is TGTGCCACCCAGGGACAGGGATGGATGGGCTACACCTTC.